This T cell receptor beta chain was observed in a study of T cells in Graves' hyperthyroidism and ophthalmopathy (dated by TCRdb to between 2018 and 2021). Regarding the study in general: TCR V-J signatures able to tell the groups apart were searched for in a discovery cohort of some 97 patients, of whom about 40 had Graves' ophthalmopathy and 55 to 65 had stable Graves' hyperthyroidism. An independent validation cohort of about 20 hyperthyroidism patients and approximately 17 patients who later progressed to ophthalmopathy tested prospective prediction of ophthalmopathy. The approximately 98 discovery patients were randomly divided into training and test sets at a 7:3 ratio. The study also compared thyroid tissue and blood T-cell repertoires from more than 5 Graves' hyperthyroidism patients. After blood sampling, hyperthyroidism patients were treated with methimazole at a starting dose of 30 mg daily, and ophthalmopathy patients were treated with high-dose intravenous methylprednisolone. The paper describes TCR Vbeta CDR3 sequencing of more than 120 peripheral blood samples, made up of 43 ophthalmopathy patients, roughly 72 hyperthyroidism patients and some 17 progressor patients. What the work shows at the level of the full study, not this receptor alone: Most expanded thyroid clonotypes (frequency above 0.001) were also detected in blood, suggesting blood repertoires may reflect thyroid immune responses. In cross-validation, a model built on a 13 V-J signature told ophthalmopathy apart from stable hyperthyroidism with under 90% sensitivity and roughly 81% specificity, and in testing the same model reached 80%/75%. In validation, the model predicted progression to ophthalmopathy a median of around 6.5 months before onset, with roughly 70% sensitivity and roughly 77% specificity. Sample size was not statistically predetermined, and blinding of investigators to group allocation was not performed.

The TCR beta CDR3 regions were amplified from RNA transcripts. A first-round RT-PCR of the TCR CDR3 used the HTBI primer set with the Qiagen OneStep RT-PCR kit. The libraries were constructed in a second round of multiplex PCR and then size-selected and purified. The libraries were sequenced on an Illumina HiSeq2000 using paired-end 100 bp reads. In the paper's pipeline: SOAPnuke was used to process the raw data, throwing out any read that contained adapters or uncalled bases, had a mean Phred below 15, or lacked an exact constant-primer or identifier match. COPE v1.2.5 was used to merge high-quality paired reads, and clonotypes were defined as unique nucleotide sequences. Clonotypes were aligned to IMGT TRBV, TRBD and TRBJ reference segments using MiTCR v1.1. The analysis was restricted to V-J combinations with a frequency above 0.0001, which together covered 98% to 99.2% of the repertoires. The TCS score was defined as the ratio of F50 (clonal expansion) to E x V (chaos), calculated using BLOSUM62-based TCRdist between CDR3 peptides within each V-J. Welch's t-statistics and random forest reduced roughly 500 V-J features to roughly 13, which were used in a naive Bayes classifier (R e1071). Thyroid-blood repertoire similarity was quantified with the Morisita-Horn index. In-frame beta chains were kept once TCRdb had trimmed the public reads at Q25 with fastp and called clones with MiXCR. Each CDR3 protein appears once, grouped with its most common genes and DNA. Here the V and J calls rest on TCRdb's processing, not on the authors' analysis. Across this sample there are 660,000 or so distinct CDR3 sequences, with about 45% seen only once. The ten largest clones add up to approximately 6.8% of the sample.

This clonotype occurred once. Its antigen specificity is not known. Within one base of it there is no much larger clone, and no base qualities were kept. One read offers little support. Patients with uncontrolled infections, other autoimmune diseases, pregnancy or lactation were excluded. Clinical symptoms, serum thyroxine and TRAb, thyroid ultrasound, and orbital computed tomography formed the basis for the diagnoses. Total RNA was extracted with Trizol reagent, and quality was checked on an Agilent 2100 Bioanalyzer. The trim is 4 bases for V and 8 bases for J, with a gap of 23 bases between the germline ends. CDR1 KGHDR and CDR2 SFDVKD were looked up in the germline V gene. Taken from cysteine to phenylalanine, the CDR3 has 17 residues. The kept DNA is CDR3 alone, 51 bases in frame from the first base.

The source of this sequence is an adult man with Graves' disease, either hyperthyroidism or ophthalmopathy (not recorded which). The chain is assembled from TRBV24-1 and TRBJ1-3; no confident D gene assignment can be made. Sequencing was performed on peripheral blood or thyroid tissue (not recorded which). The DNA is as follows: TGTGCCACCAGTGAACCCGCCGGCGCTATTAAAGGCTACACCATATATTTT. This codes for CATSEPAGAIKGYTIYF.